This is a list of T cell receptor beta chains from one sample in a study of blood T cell repertoires in COVID-19. Sequenced by immunoSEQ multiplex PCR; TCRdb stores in-frame clones only, minus some. Counted here are approximately 250,000 clones, 84% occurring once; the ten biggest clones make up 8.6%. Sequencing was carried out using peripheral blood. The receptors here all came from a human donor in a cohort sampled during active COVID-19. Both conserved end residues are part of each CDR3. A D gene is named only where the DNA matches it firmly. Expanded clones are given a class, and other clones once, few, many or no size at all.

CDR3nt: TGTGCCAGCAGCAAAGGACAGTCTAAGCGGAACACTGAAGCTTTCTTT; CDR3aa: CASSKGQSKRNTEAFF; abundance: NA; v_gene: TRBV21-1; d_gene: NA; j_gene: TRBJ1-1
CDR3nt: TGTGCCAGCAGTTACGCCCAGGGCTATAATTCACCCCTCCACTTT; CDR3aa: CASSYAQGYNSPLHF; abundance: NA; v_gene: TRBV6-5; d_gene: NA; j_gene: TRBJ1-6
CDR3nt: TGTGCCAGCTCACTGGACAGGGGGCTCACTGAAGCTTTCTTT; CDR3aa: CASSLDRGLTEAFF; abundance: NA; v_gene: TRBV18; d_gene: TRBD1; j_gene: TRBJ1-1
CDR3nt: TGCGCCAGCAGCCAAATGGGACAGAAGAACTATGGCTACACCTTC; CDR3aa: CASSQMGQKNYGYTF; abundance: NA; v_gene: TRBV14; d_gene: TRBD1; j_gene: TRBJ1-2
CDR3nt: TGTGCCAGCCGAAGGACAGGGAATTACTACGAGCAGTACTTC; CDR3aa: CASRRTGNYYEQYF; abundance: few; v_gene: TRBV6-4; d_gene: TRBD1; j_gene: TRBJ2-7
CDR3nt: TGTGCCAGCAGCCTCAAGGTCATACAGGAAAAACTGTTTTTT; CDR3aa: CASSLKVIQEKLFF; abundance: NA; v_gene: TRBV5-6; d_gene: NA; j_gene: TRBJ1-4
CDR3nt: TGTGCCAGCAGTTACGGAGGTCGAGTTGAAGCTTTCTTT; CDR3aa: CASSYGGRVEAFF; abundance: NA; v_gene: TRBV6-2/TRBV6-3; d_gene: NA; j_gene: TRBJ1-1
CDR3nt: TGTGCCATCAGTGAGGGTTGGAGTGCTAGCGGGACCACCGGGGAGCTGTTTTTT; CDR3aa: CAISEGWSASGTTGELFF; abundance: NA; v_gene: TRBV10-3; d_gene: TRBD2; j_gene: TRBJ2-2
CDR3nt: TGTGCCAGCAGCACCCGGGACAGGGGGTTTTACGAGCAGTACTTC; CDR3aa: CASSTRDRGFYEQYF; abundance: few; v_gene: TRBV7-9; d_gene: TRBD1; j_gene: TRBJ2-7
CDR3nt: TGTGCCAGCAGCCTGGGACAGTTGAACACTGAAGCTTTCTTT; CDR3aa: CASSLGQLNTEAFF; abundance: NA; v_gene: TRBV7-2; d_gene: TRBD1; j_gene: TRBJ1-1
CDR3nt: TGTGCTAGCAGCTCCAGACTAGCGGGAGGTGAGCAGTTCTTC; CDR3aa: CASSSRLAGGEQFF; abundance: NA; v_gene: TRBV7-7; d_gene: TRBD2; j_gene: TRBJ2-1
CDR3nt: TGTGCCAGTACTAGCAGCGGGAGATCGCGCACCGGGGAGCTGTTTTTT; CDR3aa: CASTSSGRSRTGELFF; abundance: NA; v_gene: TRBV19; d_gene: TRBD2; j_gene: TRBJ2-2
CDR3nt: TGCGCCAGCAGCTTGAGTCCGGGAGATAATGAGCAGTTCTTC; CDR3aa: CASSLSPGDNEQFF; abundance: NA; v_gene: TRBV5-1; d_gene: NA; j_gene: TRBJ2-1
CDR3nt: TGTGCCAGCAGCATTACCGGGACAGGGACGGGGGCCAACGTCCTGACTTTC; CDR3aa: CASSITGTGTGANVLTF; abundance: NA; v_gene: TRBV5-4; d_gene: TRBD1; j_gene: TRBJ2-6
CDR3nt: TGTGCCAGCAGTAAAGTAGGCGGCGCCCTCAATCAGCCCCAGCATTTT; CDR3aa: CASSKVGGALNQPQHF; abundance: NA; v_gene: TRBV28; d_gene: NA; j_gene: TRBJ1-5
CDR3nt: TGTGCCAGCAGCTTAGCCCGGGACAGGGGGGATCAGCCCCAGCATTTT; CDR3aa: CASSLARDRGDQPQHF; abundance: NA; v_gene: TRBV7-2; d_gene: TRBD1; j_gene: TRBJ1-5
CDR3nt: TGTGCCAGCAGCACGGACAGGAGATATAATTCACCCCTCCACTTT; CDR3aa: CASSTDRRYNSPLHF; abundance: once; v_gene: TRBV5-6; d_gene: TRBD1; j_gene: TRBJ1-6
CDR3nt: TGTGCCAGCAGTCGACAGGGCAATCAGCCCCAGCATTTT; CDR3aa: CASSRQGNQPQHF; abundance: NA; v_gene: TRBV7-2; d_gene: NA; j_gene: TRBJ1-5
CDR3nt: TGTGCCAGCAGCCTTGGGACTAGCGGGGGTGGCGGAAACATTCAGTACTTC; CDR3aa: CASSLGTSGGGGNIQYF; abundance: NA; v_gene: TRBV7-2; d_gene: TRBD2; j_gene: TRBJ2-4
CDR3nt: TGTGCCAGCAGAGTAGGACAGGAAGATGGCTACACCTTC; CDR3aa: CASRVGQEDGYTF; abundance: NA; v_gene: TRBV6-5; d_gene: TRBD1; j_gene: TRBJ1-2
CDR3nt: TGTGCCTGCTTGCTCGACAGAGCTTACTACGAGCAGTACTTC; CDR3aa: CACLLDRAYYEQYF; abundance: few; v_gene: TRBV30; d_gene: NA; j_gene: TRBJ2-7
CDR3nt: TGTGCCAGTTTGGGGGGGAATGAGCAGTTCTTC; CDR3aa: CASLGGNEQFF; abundance: NA; v_gene: TRBV27; d_gene: TRBD2; j_gene: TRBJ2-1
CDR3nt: TGCGCCAGCAGCCAAGACGACGACAGGGGAAGAGAAAAACTGTTTTTT; CDR3aa: CASSQDDDRGREKLFF; abundance: NA; v_gene: TRBV4-1; d_gene: TRBD1; j_gene: TRBJ1-4
CDR3nt: TGTGCCAGCAGCTTAGGTCCCCCAAACTATGGCTACACCTTC; CDR3aa: CASSLGPPNYGYTF; abundance: NA; v_gene: TRBV7-2; d_gene: NA; j_gene: TRBJ1-2